What follows are 6 T cell receptor beta chains derived from one specimen sequenced in a study of blood T cells in healthy people across ages. Then a second PCR, running roughly 6 to 12 cycles, was carried out with a sample-barcoded 5' primer and a J-beta primer mix. Each CDR3 protein is one row after TCRdb ran MiXCR on the 5' RACE reads. The table lists 650,000 to 1,000,000 distinct CDR3 sequences, around 34% of them singletons. Sequencing used blood. All receptors come from a man in his late teens or twenties in good health.

Only a few counts were recorded for this clonotype. The CDR3 bases are TGTGCCAGCGGGGGAGTCTATGGCTACACCTTC. It encodes CASGGVYGYTF. The gene calls are TRBV7-9 and TRBJ1-2, with TRBD1 as a possible D gene (5 bases). Trimming stripped 8 bases from V and 4 bases from J, with 8 bases between. The CDR3 is made up of 11 amino acids. Germline-derived CDR1 and CDR2 are SEHNR and FQNEAQ (reference sequence).

The V call is TRBV7-9, the J call TRBJ2-3; perhaps TRBD2 as D (6 bases). Trimming pared 5 bases from V and 1 base from J, leaving 13 bases between. Germline V gene sequence: CDR1 SEHNR, CDR2 FQNEAQ (reference sequence). The CDR3 spans 15 residues. CDR3 nucleotide sequence: TGTGCCAGCAGCCGTCGGGACTCTGGCACAGATACGCAGTATTTT. This encodes CASSRRDSGTDTQYF.

This chain links TRBV9 with TRBJ2-7; 7 bases align to TRBD2. V lost 4 bases to trimming and J lost 7 bases; unmatched junction nucleotides: 17. Germline CDR1 SGDLS, CDR2 YYNGEE. This CDR3 comprises 16 residues. The CDR3 DNA sequence: TGTGCCAGCAGCCCAATGGCGGGGGTCGAATACAATGAGCAGTACTTC. It codes for CASSPMAGVEYNEQYF.

V usage is TRBV5-1 and J usage is TRBJ2-7; tentatively, D is TRBD1 (6 bases). The CDR3 covers 17 residues. Germline lookup yields CDR1 SGHRS and CDR2 YFSETQ. Trimming took 0 bases from V and 7 from J, leaving 23 bases between them. CDR3 protein: CASSLAPGHYPHNEQYF. CDR3 sequence (DNA): TGCGCCAGCAGCTTGGCCCCGGGACACTACCCCCACAATGAGCAGTACTTC. Using reference TRBV5-1 and TRBJ2-7 for the parts outside the CDR3, the full variable domain is KAGVTQTPRYLIKTRGQQVTLSCSPISGHRSVSWYQQTPGQGLQFLFEYFSETQRNKGNFPGRFSGRQFSNSRSEMNVSTLELGDSALYLCASSLAPGHYPHNEQYFGPGTRLTVT.

Regarding this clonotype: Being one base from a much bigger clone, this may be a read error. This sequence joins TRBV4-2 and TRBJ1-2; D remains ambiguous. This CDR3 is built from 12 residues. Germline CDR1 is LGHNA and CDR2 is YNFKEQ. This CDR3 is CVSSQDLRSFTF. DNA for the CDR3: TGTGTCAGCAGCCAAGATCTCAGAAGCTTCACCTTC.

The chain couples TRBV27 to TRBJ1-4, with a tentative D call TRBD1 (6 bases). Deletions cut 8 bases from V and 14 bases from J, with 12 bases between. Germline V gene data show CDR1 as MNHEY and CDR2 as SMNVEV (reference sequence). The CDR3 extends over 10 amino acids. The CDR3 loop is CASGGAYLFF. The CDR3 DNA sequence: TGTGCCAGCGGGGGGGCGTACCTGTTTTTT.